This TCR beta chain was found in a study of T cells in Graves' hyperthyroidism and ophthalmopathy. Pregnant or lactating patients were excluded, as were those with uncontrolled infection or other autoimmune disease. Regions amplified from RNA transcripts were the TCR beta CDR3 regions. Using the HTBI primer set, a first-round RT-PCR was run on the TCR CDR3. Each CDR3 protein gets one entry after TCRdb re-called the multiplex PCR reads with MiXCR. The data contain roughly 560,000 distinct CDR3 sequences, approximately 14% of them singletons. The CDR3 runs 16 residues. Germline V gene lookup returns CDR1 SGHRS and CDR2 YFSETQ. V shed 0 bases and J 6 bases; nucleotides not matched to a gene: 7. This clonotype was observed a handful of times.

Sequencing used blood. The TCR comes from a woman aged 40-49 years with Graves' ophthalmopathy. The chain couples TRBV5-1 to TRBJ1-1; 11 nucleotides agree with TRBD1. CDR3 loop: CASSLGRDRGLSEAFF. CDR3 nucleotide sequence: TGCGCCAGCAGCTTGGGGCGGGACAGGGGGTTGTCTGAAGCTTTCTTT.